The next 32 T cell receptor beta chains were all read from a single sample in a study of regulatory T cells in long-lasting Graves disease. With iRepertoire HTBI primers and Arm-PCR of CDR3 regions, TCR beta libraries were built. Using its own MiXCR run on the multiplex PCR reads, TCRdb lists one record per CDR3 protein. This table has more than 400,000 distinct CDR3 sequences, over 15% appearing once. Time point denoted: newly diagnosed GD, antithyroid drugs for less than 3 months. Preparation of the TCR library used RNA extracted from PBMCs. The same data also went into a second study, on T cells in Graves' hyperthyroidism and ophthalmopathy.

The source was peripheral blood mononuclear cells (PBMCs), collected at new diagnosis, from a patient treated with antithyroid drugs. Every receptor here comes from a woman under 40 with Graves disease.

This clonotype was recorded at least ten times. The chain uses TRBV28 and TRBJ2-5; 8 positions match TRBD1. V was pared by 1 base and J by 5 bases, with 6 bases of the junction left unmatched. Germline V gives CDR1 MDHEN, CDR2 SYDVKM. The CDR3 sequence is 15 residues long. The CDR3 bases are TGTGCCAGCAGTTTATTTGCAGGGGGCGAGGAGACCCAGTACTTC. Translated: CASSLFAGGEETQYF.

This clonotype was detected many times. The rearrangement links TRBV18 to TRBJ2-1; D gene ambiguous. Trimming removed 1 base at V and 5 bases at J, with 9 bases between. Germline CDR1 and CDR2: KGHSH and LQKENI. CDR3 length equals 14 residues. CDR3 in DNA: TGTGCCAGCTCACCACAGAGGCTGGACAATGAGCAGTTCTTC. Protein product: CASSPQRLDNEQFF.

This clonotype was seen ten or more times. Here the CDR3 DNA reads TGTGCCAGCAGGGCAACAGGACAGGCGGTCCCAGATACGCAGTATTTT. It yields the protein CASRATGQAVPDTQYF. J is TRBJ2-3 and V is TRBV12-3 or TRBV12-4; 7 bases align to TRBD1. J gave up 4 bases and V 6 bases, and 13 bases lay outside the gene matches. The CDR3 contains 16 residues.

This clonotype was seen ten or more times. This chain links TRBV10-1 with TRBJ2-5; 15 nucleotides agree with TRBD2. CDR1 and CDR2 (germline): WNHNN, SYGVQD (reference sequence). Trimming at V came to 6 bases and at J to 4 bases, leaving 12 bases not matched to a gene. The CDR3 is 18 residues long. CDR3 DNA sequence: TGCGCCAGCAGCCTCGGACTAGCGGGAGGGCCGGACCGAGAGACCCAGTACTTC. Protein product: CASSLGLAGGPDRETQYF.

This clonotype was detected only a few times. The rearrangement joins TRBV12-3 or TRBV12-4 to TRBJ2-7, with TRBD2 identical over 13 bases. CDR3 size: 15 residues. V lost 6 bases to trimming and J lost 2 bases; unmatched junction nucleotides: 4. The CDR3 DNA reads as TGTGCCAGCAGAGCTACTAGCGGGAGGGCCTACGAGCAGTACTTC. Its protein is CASRATSGRAYEQYF.

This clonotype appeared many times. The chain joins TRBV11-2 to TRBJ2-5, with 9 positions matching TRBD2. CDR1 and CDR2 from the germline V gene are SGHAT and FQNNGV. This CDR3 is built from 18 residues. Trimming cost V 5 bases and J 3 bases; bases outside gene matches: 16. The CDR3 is CASSPVSSGSGSEETQYF. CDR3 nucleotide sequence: TGTGCCAGCAGCCCCGTGAGTAGCGGGAGCGGATCGGAAGAGACCCAGTACTTC.

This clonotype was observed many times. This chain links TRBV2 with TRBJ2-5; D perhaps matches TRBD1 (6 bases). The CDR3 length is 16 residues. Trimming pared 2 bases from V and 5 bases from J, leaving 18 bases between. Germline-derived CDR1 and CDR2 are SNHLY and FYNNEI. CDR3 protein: CASSENPPTGAETQYF. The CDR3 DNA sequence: TGTGCCAGCAGTGAAAACCCACCGACAGGTGCGGAGACCCAGTACTTC.

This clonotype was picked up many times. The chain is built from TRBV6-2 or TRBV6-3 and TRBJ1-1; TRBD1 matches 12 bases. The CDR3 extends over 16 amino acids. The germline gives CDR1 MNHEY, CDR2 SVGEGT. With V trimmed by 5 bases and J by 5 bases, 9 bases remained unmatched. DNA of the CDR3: TGTGCCAGCAGTGAAGATCGGGACAGGGGGCGGACTGAAGCTTTCTTT. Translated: CASSEDRDRGRTEAFF.

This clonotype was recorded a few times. CDR3 region: CASRASGQSGGELFF. CDR3 coding DNA: TGTGCCAGCAGAGCCTCGGGACAATCTGGCGGGGAGCTGTTTTTT. J is TRBJ2-2 and V is TRBV12-3 or TRBV12-4, with TRBD1 as a possible D gene (6 bases). CDR3 length equals 15 residues. The germline V and J ends were trimmed by 6 bases and 7 bases, with 18 bases remaining between them.

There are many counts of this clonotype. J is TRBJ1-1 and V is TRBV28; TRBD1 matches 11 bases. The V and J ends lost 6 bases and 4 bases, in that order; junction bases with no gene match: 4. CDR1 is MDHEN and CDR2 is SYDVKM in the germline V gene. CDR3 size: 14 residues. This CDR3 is CASRGQGVATEAFF. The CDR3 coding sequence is TGTGCCAGCAGGGGACAGGGGGTGGCCACTGAAGCTTTCTTT.

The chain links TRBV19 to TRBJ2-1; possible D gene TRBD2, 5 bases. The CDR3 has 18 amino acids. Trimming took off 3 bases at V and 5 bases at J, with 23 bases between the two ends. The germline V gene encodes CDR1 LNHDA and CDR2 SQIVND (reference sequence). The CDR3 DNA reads TGTGCCAGTAGTATCCCTATTACGAGCGGTTACCCACACAATGAGCAGTTCTTC. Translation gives CASSIPITSGYPHNEQFF.

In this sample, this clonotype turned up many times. The CDR3 coding sequence is TGTGCCAGCAGCTCACCCCTTGCAGGGCCCACGGACACTGAAGCTTTCTTT. Amino acids: CASSSPLAGPTDTEAFF. The chain combines TRBV11-1 with TRBJ1-1; TRBD1 might be the D (5 bases). Trimming stripped 4 bases from V and 3 bases from J, with 21 bases between. Germline assignment: CDR1 SGHAT and CDR2 FQDESV (reference sequence). The CDR3 extends over 17 amino acids. Based on the CDR3 plus reference TRBV11-1 and TRBJ1-1, the full variable domain is EAEVAQSPRYKITEKSQAVAFWCDPISGHATLYWYRQILGQGPELLVQFQDESVVDDSQLPKDRFSAERLKGVDSTLKIQPAELGDSAMYLCASSSPLAGPTDTEAFFGQGTRLTVV.

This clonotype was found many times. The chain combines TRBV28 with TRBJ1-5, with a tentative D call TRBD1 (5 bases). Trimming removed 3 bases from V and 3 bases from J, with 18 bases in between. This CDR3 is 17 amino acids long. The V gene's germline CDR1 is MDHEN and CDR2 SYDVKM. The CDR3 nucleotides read TGTGCCAGCAGTTTGCCAGGGAACCCTGCCTACAATCAGCCCCAGCATTTT. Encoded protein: CASSLPGNPAYNQPQHF.

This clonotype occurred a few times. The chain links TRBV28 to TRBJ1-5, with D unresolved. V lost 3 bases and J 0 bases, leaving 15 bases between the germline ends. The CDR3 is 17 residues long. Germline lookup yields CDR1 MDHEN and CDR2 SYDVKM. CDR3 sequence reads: CASSFPGRRVSNQPQHF. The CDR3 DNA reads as TGTGCCAGCAGTTTTCCGGGCAGAAGAGTTAGCAATCAGCCCCAGCATTTT.

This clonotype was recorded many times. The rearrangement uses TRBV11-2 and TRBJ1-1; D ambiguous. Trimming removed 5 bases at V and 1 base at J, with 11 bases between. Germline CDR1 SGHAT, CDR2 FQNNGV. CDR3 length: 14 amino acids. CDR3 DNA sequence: TGTGCCAGCAGCCGCCTAGCAGGGAACACTGAAGCTTTCTTT. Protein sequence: CASSRLAGNTEAFF. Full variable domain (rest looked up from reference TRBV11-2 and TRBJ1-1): EAGVAQSPRYKIIEKRQSVAFWCNPISGHATLYWYQQILGQGPKLLIQFQNNGVVDDSQLPKDRFSAERLKGVDSTLKIQPAKLEDSAVYLCASSRLAGNTEAFFGQGTRLTVV.

The CDR3 reads CASRGGSGLGSYNEQFF. CDR3 nucleotides: TGTGCCAGTAGGGGGGGAAGCGGGTTGGGTTCCTACAATGAGCAGTTCTTC. J is TRBJ2-1 and V is TRBV19; the D gene is possibly TRBD2 (6 bases). Trimming cost V 6 bases and J 1 base, with 19 bases left between them. The CDR3 totals 17 residues. Germline V gives CDR1 LNHDA, CDR2 SQIVND (reference sequence).

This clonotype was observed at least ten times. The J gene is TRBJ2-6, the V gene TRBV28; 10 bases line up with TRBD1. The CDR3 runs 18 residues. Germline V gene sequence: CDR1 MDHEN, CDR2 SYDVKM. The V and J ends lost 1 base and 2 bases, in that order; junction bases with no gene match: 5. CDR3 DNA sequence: TGTGCCAGCAGTTTATTGGGACAGGGGTCTACTGGGGCCAACGTCCTGACTTTC. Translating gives CASSLLGQGSTGANVLTF.

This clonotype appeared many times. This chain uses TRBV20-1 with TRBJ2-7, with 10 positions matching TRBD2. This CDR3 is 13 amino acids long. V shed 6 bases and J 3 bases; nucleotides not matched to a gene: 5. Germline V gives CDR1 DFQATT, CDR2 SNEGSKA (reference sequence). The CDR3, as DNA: TGCAGTGCCGAGGTAGCGGGAGGCTACGAGCAGTACTTC. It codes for CSAEVAGGYEQYF.

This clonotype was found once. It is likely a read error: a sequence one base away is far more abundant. CDR3 in DNA: TGTGCCAGCACCAGACCAGCCTCCAACTACGAGCAGTACTTC. Encoded protein: CASTRPASNYEQYF. The chain carries TRBV6-2 or TRBV6-3 and TRBJ2-7; D not certain. Germline V lookup: CDR1 MNHEY, CDR2 SVGEGT. The CDR3 has 14 amino acids. Deletions cut 7 bases from V and 3 bases from J, with 16 bases between.

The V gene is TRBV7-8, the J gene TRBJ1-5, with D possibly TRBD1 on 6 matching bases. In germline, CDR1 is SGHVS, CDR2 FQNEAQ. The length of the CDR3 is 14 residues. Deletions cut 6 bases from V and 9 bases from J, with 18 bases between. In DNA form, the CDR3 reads TGTGCCAGCAGTCCCACAGGGCCAGGGCGGCCCCAGCATTTT. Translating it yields CASSPTGPGRPQHF.

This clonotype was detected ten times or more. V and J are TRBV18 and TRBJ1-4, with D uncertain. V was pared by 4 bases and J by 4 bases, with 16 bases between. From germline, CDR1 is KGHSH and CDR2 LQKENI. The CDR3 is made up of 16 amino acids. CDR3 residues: CASSLAMAGNNEKLFF. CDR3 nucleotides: TGTGCCAGCTCACTCGCCATGGCAGGAAATAATGAAAAACTGTTTTTT.

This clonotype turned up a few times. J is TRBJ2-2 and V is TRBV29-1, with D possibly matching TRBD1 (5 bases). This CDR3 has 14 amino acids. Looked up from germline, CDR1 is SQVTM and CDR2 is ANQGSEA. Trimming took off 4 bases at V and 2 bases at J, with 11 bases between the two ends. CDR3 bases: TGCAGCGTTGGACAGATCGGAAACACCGGGGAGCTGTTTTTT. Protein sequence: CSVGQIGNTGELFF.

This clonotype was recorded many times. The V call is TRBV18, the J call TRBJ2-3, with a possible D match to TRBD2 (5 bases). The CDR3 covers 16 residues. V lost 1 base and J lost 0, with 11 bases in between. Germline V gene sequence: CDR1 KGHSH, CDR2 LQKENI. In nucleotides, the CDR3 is TGTGCCAGCTCACCACGCGTCAGGACTAGCACAGATACGCAGTATTTT. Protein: CASSPRVRTSTDTQYF.

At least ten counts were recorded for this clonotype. The CDR3 bases are TGTGCCTGGAGCGACGGGGGCATCTTCTATGGCTACACCTTC. This translates into CAWSDGGIFYGYTF. The gene calls are TRBV30 and TRBJ1-2; weak D call: TRBD1 (6 bases). The length of the CDR3 is 14 residues. V was trimmed by 3 bases and J by 4 bases, leaving 15 bases between them. Germline V gene sequence: CDR1 GTSNPN, CDR2 SVGIG (reference sequence). Full variable domain (remainder filled in from reference TRBV30 and TRBJ1-2): SQTIHQWPATLVQPVGSPLSLECTVEGTSNPNLYWYRQAAGRGLQLLFYSVGIGQISSEVPQNLSASRPQDRQFILSSKKLLLSDSGFYLCAWSDGGIFYGYTFGSGTRLTVV.

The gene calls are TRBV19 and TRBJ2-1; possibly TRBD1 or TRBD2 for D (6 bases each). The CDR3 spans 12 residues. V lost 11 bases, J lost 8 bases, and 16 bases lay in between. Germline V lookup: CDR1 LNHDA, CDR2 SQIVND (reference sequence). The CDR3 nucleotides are TGTGCCGTTAATTTGGGGGGCTATGAGCAGTTCTTC. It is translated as CAVNLGGYEQFF.

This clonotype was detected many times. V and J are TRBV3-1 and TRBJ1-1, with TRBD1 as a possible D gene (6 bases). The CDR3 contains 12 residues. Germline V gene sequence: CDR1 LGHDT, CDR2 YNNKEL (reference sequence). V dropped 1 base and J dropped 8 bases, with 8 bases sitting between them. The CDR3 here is CASSQVDREAFF. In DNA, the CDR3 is TGTGCCAGCAGCCAAGTTGACAGGGAAGCTTTCTTT.

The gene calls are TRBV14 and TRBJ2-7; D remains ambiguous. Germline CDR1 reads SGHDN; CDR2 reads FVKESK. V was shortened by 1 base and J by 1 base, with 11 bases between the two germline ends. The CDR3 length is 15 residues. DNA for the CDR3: TGTGCCAGCAGCCAAGCTCATACCGATTCCTACGAGCAGTACTTC. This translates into CASSQAHTDSYEQYF.

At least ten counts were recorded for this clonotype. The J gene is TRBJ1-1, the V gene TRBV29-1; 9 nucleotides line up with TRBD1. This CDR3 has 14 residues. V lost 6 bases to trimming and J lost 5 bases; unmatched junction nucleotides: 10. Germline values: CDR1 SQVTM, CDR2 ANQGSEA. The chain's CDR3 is CSVTIQTGGTEAFF. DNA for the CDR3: TGCAGCGTCACAATCCAGACAGGGGGAACTGAAGCTTTCTTT.

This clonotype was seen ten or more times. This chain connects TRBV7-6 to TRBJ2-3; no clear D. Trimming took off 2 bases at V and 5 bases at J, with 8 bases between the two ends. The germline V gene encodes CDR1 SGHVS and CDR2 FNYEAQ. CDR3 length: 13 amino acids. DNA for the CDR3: TGTGCCAGCAGCTTATGGACCGAAGATACGCAGTATTTT. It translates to CASSLWTEDTQYF.

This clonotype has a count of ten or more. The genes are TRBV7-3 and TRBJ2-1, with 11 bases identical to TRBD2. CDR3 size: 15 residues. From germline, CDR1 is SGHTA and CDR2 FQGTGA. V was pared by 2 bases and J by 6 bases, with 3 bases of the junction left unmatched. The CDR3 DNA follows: TGTGCCAGCAGCTTAGAACTAGCGGGAGTCAATGAGCAGTTCTTC. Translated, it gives CASSLELAGVNEQFF.

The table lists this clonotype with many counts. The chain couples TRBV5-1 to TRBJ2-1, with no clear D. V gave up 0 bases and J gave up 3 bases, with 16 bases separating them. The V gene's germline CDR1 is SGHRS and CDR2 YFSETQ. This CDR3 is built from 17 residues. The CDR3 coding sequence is TGCGCCAGCAGCTTGGCCTTCACCGATCTCATCTACAATGAGCAGTTCTTC. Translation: CASSLAFTDLIYNEQFF.

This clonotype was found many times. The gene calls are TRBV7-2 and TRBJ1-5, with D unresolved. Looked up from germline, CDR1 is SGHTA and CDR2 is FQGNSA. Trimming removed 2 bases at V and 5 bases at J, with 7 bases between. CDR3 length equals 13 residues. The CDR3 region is CASSLLEHQPQHF. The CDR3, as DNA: TGTGCCAGCAGCTTACTTGAGCATCAGCCCCAGCATTTT.